This is a list of T cell receptor beta chains from one sample in a study of CD8 T cells in ankylosing spondylitis. TCRdb itself ran the 5' RACE reads through MiXCR, one entry per CDR3 protein. In the table there are 230,000 or so distinct CDR3 sequences, under 30% of which are singletons. Source material: blood, either unsorted or a sorted T cell fraction (not recorded which). These TCRs come from a male donor with ankylosing spondylitis or in good health (not recorded which). CDR3s include the opening cysteine and the closing phenylalanine or tryptophan. The D gene is left open where the match is weak. Clone size is given for some rows only: seen once, a few or many times, or a class if the clone is expanded.

>TRBV20-1|TRBJ2-1|NA|NA
TGCAGTGCTAGAGGGACCTACGGTGAGCAGTTCTTC
CSARGTYGEQFF
>TRBV20-1|TRBJ2-7|NA|TRBD2
TGCAGTGTCACAGCGGGGGGGACCTACGAGCAGTACTTC
CSVTAGGTYEQYF
>TRBV5-8|TRBJ2-7|once|TRBD1
TGTGCCAGCGGACCGGGACAGATCTACGAGCAGTACTTC
CASGPGQIYEQYF
>TRBV30|TRBJ2-1|NA|NA
TGTGCCTCAAGCGGCAGGTCTGAGCAGTTCTTC
CASSGRSEQFF
>TRBV20-1|TRBJ1-1|many|NA
TGCAGTGCTCTGGCCGCCAGCGGGGGAACTGAAGCTTTCTTT
CSALAASGGTEAFF
>TRBV28|TRBJ2-5|many|NA
TGTGCCAGCAGTTCAGCCAGGGAGGCGCCCCAAGAGACCCAGTACTTC
CASSSAREAPQETQYF
>TRBV20-1|TRBJ2-1|NA|TRBD1
TGCAGTGCTGCCGGGACAGCTTACAATGAGCAGTTCTTC
CSAAGTAYNEQFF
>TRBV5-1|TRBJ1-3|few|NA
TGCGCCAGCAGCTTGGCCGGGGGGCGCTTCGGAAACACCATATATTTT
CASSLAGGRFGNTIYF
>TRBV12-3/TRBV12-4|TRBJ2-1|many|TRBD2
TGTGCCAGCAGTTTAGGGCCAGCGGGGGGTGATGGGGAGTTCTTC
CASSLGPAGGDGEFF
>TRBV5-5|TRBJ2-7|few|NA
TGTGCCAGCAGCTTAACCGGGACACCGACCGGCGAGCAGTACTTC
CASSLTGTPTGEQYF
>TRBV6-2/TRBV6-3|TRBJ2-1|NA|NA
TGTGCCAGCACCAGGGGCAGGGTCAGCAATGAGCAGTTCTTC
CASTRGRVSNEQFF
>TRBV7-2|TRBJ2-5|NA|NA
TGTGCCAGCAGCTTAAGTGGGGGCTTACAAGAGACCCAGTACTTC
CASSLSGGLQETQYF
>TRBV12-3/TRBV12-4|TRBJ2-2|NA|NA
TGTGCCAGCAGTCAATCAGGGGTCGAGAACACCGGGGAGCTGTTTTTT
CASSQSGVENTGELFF
>TRBV7-2|TRBJ1-5|NA|NA
TGTGCCAGCAGCTTAGTTCCAGACGTCATCCGGGATTTT
CASSLVPDVIRDF
>TRBV12-3/TRBV12-4|TRBJ2-1|many|TRBD2
TGTGCCAGCAGTCCGTATCGGACTAGCGGGGCTAATGAGCAGTTCTTC
CASSPYRTSGANEQFF
>TRBV18|TRBJ2-3|NA|NA
TGTGCCAGCTCACCACCCCCGGGATCAGATACGCAGTATTTT
CASSPPPGSDTQYF
>TRBV3-1|TRBJ2-1|many|TRBD1
TGTGCCAGCAGGGACAGGAAGAGCTCCTACAATGAGCAGTTCTTC
CASRDRKSSYNEQFF
>TRBV28|TRBJ2-3|many|TRBD1
TGTGCCAGCAGGGACAGGGTAACCACAGATACGCAGTATTTT
CASRDRVTTDTQYF
>TRBV25-1|TRBJ1-2|many|TRBD1
TGTGCCAGCAGTGGATGGACAGGGAGTGGTGGCTACACCTTC
CASSGWTGSGGYTF
>TRBV20-1|TRBJ2-1|NA|TRBD1
TGCAGTGCTAGACCGGACAGGGTGGCCTACAATGAGCAGTTCTTC
CSARPDRVAYNEQFF
>TRBV12-3/TRBV12-4|TRBJ2-6|NA|NA
TGTGCCAGCAGTTTGGGCAGGTCCCGATCTGGGGCCAACGTCCTGACTTTC
CASSLGRSRSGANVLTF
>TRBV10-3|TRBJ2-1|NA|NA
TGTGCCATCAGTGAGTCTTTAGCCTCACAGTTCTTC
CAISESLASQFF
>TRBV11-1|TRBJ1-6|many|NA
TGTGCCAGCAGCTTAGAATTGAATTCACCCCTCCACTTT
CASSLELNSPLHF
>TRBV5-6|TRBJ1-2|few|NA
TGTGCCAGCAGTTTACGCCGGGACGGAAACTATGGCTACACCTTC
CASSLRRDGNYGYTF
>TRBV20-1|TRBJ2-3|few|TRBD2
TGCAGTGCTAGAAGCGAGCGGGGGGGCCCCTGGGGCACAGATACGCAGTATTTT
CSARSERGGPWGTDTQYF
>TRBV2|TRBJ2-1|many|NA
TGTGCCAGCAGTGAAGGGTCGGAAACTCAGCAGTTCTTC
CASSEGSETQQFF
>TRBV20-1|TRBJ2-2|NA|NA
TGCAGTGCCGCAAGAAGCAGAGACACCGGGGAGCTGTTTTTT
CSAARSRDTGELFF
>TRBV6-1|TRBJ1-2|few|TRBD1
TGTGCCAGCAGTGGAACAGGGGATTCGGATGGCTACACCTTC
CASSGTGDSDGYTF
>TRBV4-2|TRBJ2-2|NA|TRBD2
TGTGCCAGCAGCCATGGCGGGGGGCCGAACACCGGGGAGCTGTTTTTT
CASSHGGGPNTGELFF
>TRBV28|TRBJ2-5|few|NA
TGTGCCAGCAGTCCGGATCGGCCAAACGTGGCCCAGTACTTC
CASSPDRPNVAQYF
>TRBV20-1|TRBJ2-7|many|TRBD2
TGCAGTGCTAGAGATGCGGGGGGCTCCTACGAGCAGTACTTC
CSARDAGGSYEQYF
>TRBV12-3/TRBV12-4|TRBJ2-2|NA|NA
TGTGCCAGCAAGGCGGGATTCGGAGGGGAGCTGTTTTTT
CASKAGFGGELFF
>TRBV20-1|TRBJ1-6|few|NA
TGCAGTGCCCAACAGGGACTTAATTCACCCCTCCACTTT
CSAQQGLNSPLHF
>TRBV5-1|TRBJ2-5|NA|NA
TGCGCCAGCAGCTTGGCCGGTATTAGCGCCTTACAAGAGACCCAGTACTTC
CASSLAGISALQETQYF
>TRBV20-1|TRBJ2-3|few|NA
TGCAGTGCTAGAGATTCCAACTGGGCCATAGATACGCAGTATTTT
CSARDSNWAIDTQYF
>TRBV20-1|TRBJ2-7|many|TRBD1
TGCAGTGCTACCGTACGACAGGGGCCCTCCTACGAGCAGTACTTC
CSATVRQGPSYEQYF
>TRBV6-1|TRBJ2-5|NA|TRBD2
TGTGCCAGCAAGCTAGCGGGGGACCCAGCCCAAGAGACCCAGTACTTC
CASKLAGDPAQETQYF
>TRBV2|TRBJ2-5|NA|TRBD1
TGTGCCAGCAGTCTCGAGACAGGGGGCTTCCAAGAGACCCAGTACTTC
CASSLETGGFQETQYF